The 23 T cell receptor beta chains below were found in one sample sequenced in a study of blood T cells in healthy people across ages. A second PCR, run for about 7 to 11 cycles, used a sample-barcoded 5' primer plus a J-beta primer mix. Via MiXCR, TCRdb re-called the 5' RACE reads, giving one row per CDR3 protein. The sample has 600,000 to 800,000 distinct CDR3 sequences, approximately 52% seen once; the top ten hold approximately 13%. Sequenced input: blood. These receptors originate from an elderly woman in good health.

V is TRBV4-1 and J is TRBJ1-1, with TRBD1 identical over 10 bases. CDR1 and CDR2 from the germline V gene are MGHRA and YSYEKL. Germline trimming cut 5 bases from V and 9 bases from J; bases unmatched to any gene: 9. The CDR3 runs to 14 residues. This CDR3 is CASSGDRGSGQAFF. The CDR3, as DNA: TGCGCCAGCAGCGGGGACAGGGGTTCAGGTCAAGCTTTCTTT.

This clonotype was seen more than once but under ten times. DNA for the CDR3: TGCGCCAGCAGCTTGGCCGAGACAGGCTTAACAGATACGCAGTATTTT. This sequence encodes CASSLAETGLTDTQYF. This chain joins TRBV5-1 and TRBJ2-3; tentative D call: TRBD1 (6 bases). Looked up from germline, CDR1 is SGHRS and CDR2 is YFSETQ. Trimming shortened V by 0 bases and J by 3 bases, and 14 bases separated the two germline ends. The CDR3 sequence is 16 residues long.

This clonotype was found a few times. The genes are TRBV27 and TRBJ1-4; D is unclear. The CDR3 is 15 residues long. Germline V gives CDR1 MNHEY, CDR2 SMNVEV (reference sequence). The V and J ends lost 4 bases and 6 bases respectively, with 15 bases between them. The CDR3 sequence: CASSSLGRSDEKLFF. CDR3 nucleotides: TGTGCCAGCAGTTCCCTGGGCAGGTCGGATGAAAAACTGTTTTTT.

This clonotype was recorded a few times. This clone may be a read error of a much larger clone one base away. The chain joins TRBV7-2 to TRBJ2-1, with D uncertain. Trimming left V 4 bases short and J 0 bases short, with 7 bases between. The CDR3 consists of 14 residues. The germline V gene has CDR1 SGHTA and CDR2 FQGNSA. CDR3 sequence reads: CASSSANSYNEQFF. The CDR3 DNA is TGTGCCAGCAGCTCCGCGAACTCCTACAATGAGCAGTTCTTC.

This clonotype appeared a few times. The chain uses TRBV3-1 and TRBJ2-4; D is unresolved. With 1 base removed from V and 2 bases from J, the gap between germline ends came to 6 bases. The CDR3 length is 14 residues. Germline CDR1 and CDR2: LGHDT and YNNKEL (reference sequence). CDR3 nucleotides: TGTGCCAGCAGCCAAGGAACCCCCAAAAACATTCAGTACTTC. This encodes CASSQGTPKNIQYF.

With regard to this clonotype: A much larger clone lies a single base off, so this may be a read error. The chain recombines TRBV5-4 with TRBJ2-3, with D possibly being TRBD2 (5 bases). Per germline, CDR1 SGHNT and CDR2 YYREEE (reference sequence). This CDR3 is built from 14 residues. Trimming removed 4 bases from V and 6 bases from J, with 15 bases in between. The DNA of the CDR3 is TGTGCCAGCAGCCAAATTCTGACGGGGGATACGCAGTATTTT. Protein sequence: CASSQILTGDTQYF.

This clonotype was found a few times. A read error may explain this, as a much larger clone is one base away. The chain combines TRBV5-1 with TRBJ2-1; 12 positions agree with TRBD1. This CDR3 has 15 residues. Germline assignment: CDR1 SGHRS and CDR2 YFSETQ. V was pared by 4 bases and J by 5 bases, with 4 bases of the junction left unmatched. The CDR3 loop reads CASSPGQGAHNEQFF. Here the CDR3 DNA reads TGCGCCAGCAGCCCGGGACAGGGGGCCCACAATGAGCAGTTCTTC.

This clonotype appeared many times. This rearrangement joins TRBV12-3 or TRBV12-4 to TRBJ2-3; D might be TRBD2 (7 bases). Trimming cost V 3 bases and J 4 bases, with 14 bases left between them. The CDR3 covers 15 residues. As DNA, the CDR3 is TGTGCCAGCAGTTTGCTGGGAGGGGGGCCAGATACGCAGTATTTT. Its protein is CASSLLGGGPDTQYF.

CDR3 DNA: TGTGCCAGCAGCCCCTTAGCGGGAGAGGTAGGAGAGACCCAGTACTTC. It translates to CASSPLAGEVGETQYF. The chain joins TRBV7-9 to TRBJ2-5; TRBD2 matches 9 bases. Germline assignment: CDR1 SEHNR and CDR2 FQNEAQ (reference sequence). V shed 5 bases, J shed 4 bases, and the junction held 11 bases outside the gene matches. The CDR3 length is 16 residues.

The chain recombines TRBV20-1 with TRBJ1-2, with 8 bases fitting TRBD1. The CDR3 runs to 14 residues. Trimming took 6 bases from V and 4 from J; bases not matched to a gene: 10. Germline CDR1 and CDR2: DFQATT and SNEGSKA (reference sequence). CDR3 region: CSAPKDRDLYGYTF. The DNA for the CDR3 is TGCAGTGCCCCCAAGGACAGGGACCTCTATGGCTACACCTTC.

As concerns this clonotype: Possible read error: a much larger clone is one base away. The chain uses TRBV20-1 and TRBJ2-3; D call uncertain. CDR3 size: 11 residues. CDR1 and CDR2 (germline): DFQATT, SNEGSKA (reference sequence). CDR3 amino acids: CSAKRSDAQYF. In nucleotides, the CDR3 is TGCAGTGCTAAGAGGTCAGATGCGCAGTATTTT.

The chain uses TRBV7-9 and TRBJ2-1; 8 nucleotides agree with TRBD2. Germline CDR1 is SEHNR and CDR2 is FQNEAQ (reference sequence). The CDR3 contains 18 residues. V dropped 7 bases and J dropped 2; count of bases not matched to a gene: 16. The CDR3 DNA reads TGTGCCAGCACCCGAAATCCCATTGCGGGGGGAACCTACAATGAGCAGTTCTTC. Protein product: CASTRNPIAGGTYNEQFF. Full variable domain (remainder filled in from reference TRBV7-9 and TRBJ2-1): DTGVSQNPRHKITKRGQNVTFRCDPISEHNRLYWYRQTLGQGPEFLTYFQNEAQLEKSRLLSDRFSAERPKGSFSTLEIQRTEQGDSAMYLCASTRNPIAGGTYNEQFFGPGTRLTVL.

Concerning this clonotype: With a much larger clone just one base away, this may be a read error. CDR3 loop: CASSYSYTGLREKLFF. Here the CDR3 DNA reads TGTGCCAGCAGTTACTCTTATACAGGGCTCAGAGAAAAACTGTTTTTT. The V and J genes are TRBV6-5 and TRBJ1-4, with D possibly TRBD1 on 6 matching bases. This CDR3 is built from 16 residues. Germline lookup yields CDR1 MNHEY and CDR2 SVGAGI. Trimming removed 0 bases at V and 8 bases at J, with 16 bases between.

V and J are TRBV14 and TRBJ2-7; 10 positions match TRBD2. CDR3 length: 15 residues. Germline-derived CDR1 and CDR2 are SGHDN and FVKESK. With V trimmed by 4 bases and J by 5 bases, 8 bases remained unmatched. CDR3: CASSPISGRENEQYF. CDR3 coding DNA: TGTGCCAGCAGCCCCATAAGCGGGAGGGAGAACGAGCAGTACTTC.

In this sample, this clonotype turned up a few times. CDR3 nucleotides: TGTGCCAGCACCGCTAGGGCAGCTACAGCGACCCAGTACTTC. As protein: CASTARAATATQYF. This sequence joins TRBV12-3 or TRBV12-4 and TRBJ2-5; D gene ambiguous. V lost 7 bases to trimming and J lost 7 bases, with 19 bases between them. This CDR3 has 14 amino acids.

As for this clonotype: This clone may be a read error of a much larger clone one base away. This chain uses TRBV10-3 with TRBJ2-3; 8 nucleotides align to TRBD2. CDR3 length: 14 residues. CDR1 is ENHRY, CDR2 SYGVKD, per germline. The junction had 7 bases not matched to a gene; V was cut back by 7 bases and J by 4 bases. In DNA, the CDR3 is TGTGCCATCAAGGGACCAGCGGGAGCAGATACGCAGTATTTT. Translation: CAIKGPAGADTQYF.

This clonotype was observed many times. In DNA form, the CDR3 reads TGCGCCAGCAAAGAAGTTGATACGCAGTATTTT. Translating it yields CASKEVDTQYF. The V gene is TRBV5-1, the J gene TRBJ2-3, with D uncertain. CDR3 length: 11 residues. Trimming removed 6 bases from V and 6 bases from J, with 8 bases in between. Germline CDR1 reads SGHRS; CDR2 reads YFSETQ.

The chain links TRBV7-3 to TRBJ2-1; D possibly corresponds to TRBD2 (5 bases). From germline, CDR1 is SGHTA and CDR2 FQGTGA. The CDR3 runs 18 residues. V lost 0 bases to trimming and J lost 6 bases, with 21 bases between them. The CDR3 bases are TGTGCCAGCAGCTTAACTGGCCTCCCCCCGACGACTACCAATGAGCAGTTCTTC. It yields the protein CASSLTGLPPTTTNEQFF.

The chain's CDR3 is CSATYSRTSSGNTIYF. The CDR3 DNA is TGCAGTGCTACCTATTCGAGGACGAGCTCTGGAAACACCATATATTTT. J is TRBJ1-3 and V is TRBV20-1; no reliable D call. Germline CDR1 reads DFQATT; CDR2 reads SNEGSKA (reference sequence). V was trimmed by 4 bases and J by 0 bases, leaving 16 bases between them. The CDR3 is made up of 16 amino acids.

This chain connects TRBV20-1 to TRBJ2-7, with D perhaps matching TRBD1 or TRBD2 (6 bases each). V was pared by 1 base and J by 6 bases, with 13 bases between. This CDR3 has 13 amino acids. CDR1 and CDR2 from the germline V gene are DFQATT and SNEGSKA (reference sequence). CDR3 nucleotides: TGCAGTGCTAGAGTAGGGGGGTCGGGCGAGCAGTACTTC. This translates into CSARVGGSGEQYF.

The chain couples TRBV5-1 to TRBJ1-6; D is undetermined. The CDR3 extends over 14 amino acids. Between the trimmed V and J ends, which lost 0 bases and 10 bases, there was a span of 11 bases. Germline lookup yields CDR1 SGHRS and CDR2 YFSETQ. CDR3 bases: TGCGCCAGCAGCTTGGACGGCACGGGGTCACCCCTCCACTTT. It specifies CASSLDGTGSPLHF.

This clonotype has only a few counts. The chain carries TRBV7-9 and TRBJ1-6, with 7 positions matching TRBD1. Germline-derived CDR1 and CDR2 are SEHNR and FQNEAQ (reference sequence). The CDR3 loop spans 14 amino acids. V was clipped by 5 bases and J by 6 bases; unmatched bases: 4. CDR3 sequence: CASSHRDSNSPLHF. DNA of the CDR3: TGTGCCAGCAGCCACCGGGACAGTAATTCACCCCTCCACTTT.

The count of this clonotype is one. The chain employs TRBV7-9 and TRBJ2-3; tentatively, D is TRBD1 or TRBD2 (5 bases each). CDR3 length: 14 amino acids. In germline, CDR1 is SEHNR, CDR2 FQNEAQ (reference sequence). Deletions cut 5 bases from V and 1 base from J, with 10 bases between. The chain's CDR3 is CASSQKGRTDTQYF. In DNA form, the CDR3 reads TGTGCCAGCAGCCAGAAGGGACGCACAGATACGCAGTATTTT.